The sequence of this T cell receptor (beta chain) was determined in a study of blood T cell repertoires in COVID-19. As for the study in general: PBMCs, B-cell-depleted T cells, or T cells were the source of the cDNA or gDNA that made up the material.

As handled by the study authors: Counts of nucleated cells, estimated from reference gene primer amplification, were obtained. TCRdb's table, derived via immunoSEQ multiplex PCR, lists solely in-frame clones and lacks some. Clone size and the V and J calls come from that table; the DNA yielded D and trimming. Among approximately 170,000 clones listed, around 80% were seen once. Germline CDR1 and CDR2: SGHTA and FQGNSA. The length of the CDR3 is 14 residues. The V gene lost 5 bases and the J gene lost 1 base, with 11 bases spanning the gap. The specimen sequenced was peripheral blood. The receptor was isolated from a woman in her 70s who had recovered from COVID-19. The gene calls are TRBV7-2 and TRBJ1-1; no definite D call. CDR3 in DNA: TGTGCCAGCAGCAAGCCCACCGGGAACACTGAAGCTTTCTTT. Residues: CASSKPTGNTEAFF.